The clone carrying this T cell receptor (beta chain) was observed many times. The antigen is unknown. This entry comes from a study of regulatory T cells in long-lasting Graves disease. Through Arm-PCR of CDR3 regions and iRepertoire HTBI primers, TCR beta libraries were built. TCRdb recomputed calls from the multiplex PCR reads with MiXCR, one row per CDR3 protein. The data hold approximately 540,000 distinct CDR3 sequences, with about 12% observed a single time. Study results and limitations: The number of shared public clonotypes was higher in persistent patients (more than 2,500) than new patients (966).

Specified time point: newly diagnosed GD, antithyroid drugs for less than 3 months. The TCR library was prepared using RNA isolated from PBMCs. These data were also reused for a study on T cells in Graves' hyperthyroidism and ophthalmopathy.

This TCR was recovered from a woman in her twenties or thirties with Graves disease. The material was peripheral blood mononuclear cells (PBMCs), obtained at new diagnosis, from a patient treated with antithyroid drugs.

The CDR3 sequence: CASSRQGRVNEKLFF. The CDR3 DNA reads TGTGCCAGCAGCCGGCAAGGCAGAGTTAATGAAAAACTGTTTTTT. The V call is TRBV6-1, the J call TRBJ1-4; D is unresolved. This CDR3 has 15 amino acids. The germline V gene encodes CDR1 MNHNS and CDR2 SASEGT. Trimming left V 6 bases short and J 4 bases short, with 15 bases between.